The 29 T cell receptor beta chains reported below all come from one sample, sequenced in a study of shared clonotypes between healthy human individuals. Clones were sequenced by immunoSEQ multiplex PCR, and TCRdb holds only the in-frame ones, with some missing. The sample yields about 2.2 million clones, 90% to 95% seen once. Positive CCR7 selection of CD45RO-negative cells yielded the naive CD8 cells, and terminally differentiated effector memory CD45RA+ cells were excluded. Material: naive CD8+ T cells from PBMCs. The source of these receptors is a man aged 18 to 30 in good health. Some clones in this sample may be carry-over from other donors' samples.

The chain is built from TRBV7-6 and TRBJ2-7; the match to TRBD1 covers 8 bases. CDR1 is SGHVS and CDR2 is FNYEAQ in the germline V gene. The CDR3 loop spans 14 amino acids. V gave up 1 base and J gave up 6 bases; unmatched junction bases: 5. In nucleotides, the CDR3 is TGTGCCAGCAGCTTAGGACAGGGGATTGGCGAGCAGTACTTC. This encodes CASSLGQGIGEQYF. Based on the CDR3 plus reference TRBV7-6 and TRBJ2-7, the full variable domain is GAGVSQSPRYKVTKRGQDVALRCDPISGHVSLYWYRQALGQGPEFLTYFNYEAQQDKSGLPNDRFSAERPEGSISTLTIQRTEQRDSAMYRCASSLGQGIGEQYFGPGTRLTVT.

V gene TRBV27 combines with J gene TRBJ1-2; maybe TRBD1 (5 bases). The length of the CDR3 is 13 residues. The germline V gene encodes CDR1 MNHEY and CDR2 SMNVEV (reference sequence). The V end was cut by 7 bases, the J end by 2 bases, with 11 bases between. The CDR3 here is CASKEGPNYGYTF. CDR3 DNA: TGTGCCAGCAAAGAGGGACCGAACTATGGCTACACCTTC.

J is TRBJ2-7 and V is TRBV27; D remains unclear. Trimming took 5 bases from V and 11 from J, leaving 16 bases between them. Germline CDR1 is MNHEY and CDR2 is SMNVEV (reference sequence). The CDR3 totals 12 residues. The CDR3 loop is CASSPGSPREYF. The CDR3 region has the DNA TGTGCCAGCAGTCCTGGCTCGCCTCGGGAGTACTTC.

The chain uses TRBV6-6 and TRBJ2-7; TRBD1 might be the D (6 bases). The CDR3 is 14 residues long. Germline-derived CDR1 and CDR2 are MNHNY and SVGAGI (reference sequence). Trimming removed 0 bases at V and 2 bases at J, with 8 bases between. This CDR3 is CASSYSDRTYEQYF. CDR3 DNA: TGTGCCAGCAGTTACTCGGACAGAACCTACGAGCAGTACTTC.

The V and J genes are TRBV4-3 and TRBJ2-3; 12 bases are shared with TRBD2. In germline, CDR1 is LGHNA, CDR2 YSLEER. The CDR3 has 16 amino acids. V was clipped by 1 base and J by 6 bases; unmatched bases: 5. This CDR3 reads CASSQGLAGASDTQYF. The CDR3, as DNA: TGCGCCAGCAGCCAAGGACTAGCGGGAGCATCGGATACGCAGTATTTT.

This CDR3 reads CASSLLISESSYNEQFF. The CDR3 region has the DNA TGTGCCAGCAGTTTATTAATTAGCGAGAGCTCCTACAATGAGCAGTTCTTC. This chain joins TRBV27 and TRBJ2-1, with a possible D match to TRBD2 (5 bases). The CDR3 loop spans 17 amino acids. Per germline, CDR1 MNHEY and CDR2 SMNVEV (reference sequence). With 1 base removed from V and 0 bases from J, the gap between germline ends came to 13 bases.

The V gene is TRBV9, the J gene TRBJ2-1; 9 bases are shared with TRBD2. This CDR3 has 16 amino acids. Unmatched junction bases numbered 11, after V lost 4 bases and J lost 6 bases. Germline V gene data show CDR1 as SGDLS and CDR2 as YYNGEE. The CDR3 DNA reads TGTGCCAGCAGCCCGACTGGCGGGAGGGCGGGCAATGAGCAGTTCTTC. It specifies CASSPTGGRAGNEQFF.

The rearrangement links TRBV5-3 to TRBJ1-5; 12 bases agree with TRBD1. TRBV5-3 is annotated as an ORF whose role is uncertain. J gave up 1 base and V 3 bases, and 14 bases lay outside the gene matches. CDR3 size: 20 residues. The CDR3 bases are TGTGCCAGAAGCTGGACCCGGGACAGGGGGCAAAGGGAAAGCAATCAGCCCCAGCATTTT. The encoded protein is CARSWTRDRGQRESNQPQHF.

The chain links TRBV18 to TRBJ2-1, with 10 bases that match TRBD1. CDR1 and CDR2 from the germline V gene are KGHSH and LQKENI. V was pared by 4 bases and J by 9 bases, with 9 bases of the junction left unmatched. This CDR3 has 15 residues. CDR3 sequence (DNA): TGTGCCAGCTCACTACCCAGACAGGGGGCAAGTGAGCAGTTCTTC. This encodes CASSLPRQGASEQFF.

The chain joins TRBV5-5 to TRBJ2-6; D unresolved. Trimming left V 2 bases short and J 0 bases short, with 12 bases between. This CDR3 is built from 17 residues. The germline CDR1 and CDR2 sequences are SGHKS and YYEKEE (reference sequence). CDR3 sequence reads: CASSLSPLGSGANVLTF. The CDR3 DNA sequence: TGTGCCAGCAGCTTATCTCCTTTGGGCTCTGGGGCCAACGTCCTGACTTTC.

The CDR3 nucleotides are TGTGCCAGCAGTTTATTCTCTAGCAATCAGCCCCAGCATTTT. Residues: CASSLFSSNQPQHF. J is TRBJ1-5 and V is TRBV28, with no clear D. Germline-derived CDR1 and CDR2 are MDHEN and SYDVKM. This CDR3 has 14 amino acids. The V end lost 1 base, the J end lost 0 bases, and 4 bases lay between the germline ends. The full variable domain, in which reference TRBV28 and TRBJ1-5 provide the parts outside the CDR3, is DVKVTQSSRYLVKRTGEKVFLECVQDMDHENMFWYRQDPGLGLRLIYFSYDVKMKEKGDIPEGYSVSREKKERFSLILESASTNQTSMYLCASSLFSSNQPQHFGDGTRLSIL.

This rearrangement joins TRBV5-4 to TRBJ2-5; D not resolved. Per the germline V gene, CDR1 is SGHNT and CDR2 is YYREEE (reference sequence). The CDR3 has 14 residues. V was shortened by 3 bases and J by 2 bases, with 11 bases between the two germline ends. The CDR3 nucleotides are TGTGCCAGCAGCTCACACGACCTACAAGAGACCCAGTACTTC. It translates to CASSSHDLQETQYF.

In the case of this clone: The germline gene is not matched at one end of the junction; a read error may be the cause. The chain recombines TRBV7-8 with TRBJ1-4; maybe TRBD1 (6 bases). The germline V gene has CDR1 SGHVS and CDR2 FQNEAQ. The CDR3 is made up of 14 amino acids. CDR3 DNA sequence: TGTGTCAGCAGCCCACAGGGAAAGGGTGAAAAACTGTTTTTT. It is translated as CVSSPQGKGEKLFF.

J is TRBJ2-3 and V is TRBV27; D remains ambiguous. This CDR3 has 15 amino acids. CDR1 is MNHEY and CDR2 is SMNVEV in the germline V gene (reference sequence). The V gene lost 8 bases and the J gene lost 2 bases, with 17 bases spanning the gap. The CDR3 reads CASRTHLQVTDTQYF. Here the CDR3 DNA reads TGTGCCAGCCGGACCCATCTCCAAGTCACAGATACGCAGTATTTT.

This chain uses TRBV28 with TRBJ1-5, with 7 bases that match TRBD1. J was trimmed by 6 bases and V by 2 bases; bases with no gene match: 7. Germline assignment: CDR1 MDHEN and CDR2 SYDVKM. This CDR3 region has 15 residues. CDR3 residues: CASSLHGQARQPQHF. CDR3 sequence (DNA): TGTGCCAGCAGTTTACATGGACAGGCGCGTCAGCCCCAGCATTTT.

V and J are TRBV28 and TRBJ2-7, with 11 bases matching TRBD2. Germline V gene data show CDR1 as MDHEN and CDR2 as SYDVKM. Losses at the gene ends were 7 bases for V and 6 bases for J; bases not matched to a gene: 11. This CDR3 is 15 amino acids long. The CDR3 nucleotides read TGTGCCAGCAAAGACATAGCGGGAGGGCCCCCCGAGCAGTACTTC. It encodes CASKDIAGGPPEQYF.

The chain joins TRBV14 to TRBJ2-5; TRBD1 agrees at 7 bases. Germline CDR1 reads SGHDN; CDR2 reads FVKESK. The CDR3 sequence is 15 residues long. J was trimmed by 2 bases and V by 3 bases; bases with no gene match: 6. The CDR3 region is CASSHDGTAQETQYF. CDR3 DNA sequence: TGTGCCAGCAGCCACGACGGGACAGCTCAAGAGACCCAGTACTTC.

J is TRBJ1-2 and V is TRBV7-9; no clear D. V was clipped by 5 bases and J by 3 bases, with 22 bases between them. CDR1 and CDR2 (germline): SEHNR, FQNEAQ (reference sequence). The CDR3 covers 17 residues. CDR3 DNA: TGTGCCAGCAGCGGACTAAAAGAGACTCCTGGGGACTATGGCTACACCTTC. Protein: CASSGLKETPGDYGYTF.

The genes are TRBV19 and TRBJ1-4, with a tentative D call TRBD1 (6 bases). The CDR3 is 17 residues long. V was clipped by 3 bases and J by 0 bases, with 14 bases between them. Germline V gene sequence: CDR1 LNHDA, CDR2 SQIVND (reference sequence). DNA for the CDR3: TGTGCCAGTAGTATGTGGATGACAGGAACAACTAATGAAAAACTGTTTTTT. The encoded protein is CASSMWMTGTTNEKLFF.

This chain connects TRBV2 to TRBJ2-1; TRBD2 agrees at 10 bases. Germline CDR1 reads SNHLY; CDR2 reads FYNNEI. After removal of 3 bases from V and 3 bases from J, the junction contained 5 bases not matched to a gene. This CDR3 contains 16 residues. The CDR3 sequence: CASSDWPSGSYNEQFF. CDR3 nucleotide sequence: TGTGCCAGCAGTGACTGGCCTAGCGGGAGCTACAATGAGCAGTTCTTC. The variable domain in full, with the rest retrieved from reference TRBV2 and TRBJ2-1, is EPEVTQTPSHQVTQMGQEVILRCVPISNHLYFYWYRQILGQKVEFLVSFYNNEISEKSEIFDDQFSVERPDGSNFTLKIRSTKLEDSAMYFCASSDWPSGSYNEQFFGPGTRLTVL.

Worth noting for this clone: Other DNA sequences from this sample encode an identical CDR3 as well. This chain connects TRBV15 to TRBJ1-4, with TRBD1 matching over 8 bases. Germline loops: CDR1 LNHNV, CDR2 YYDKDF (reference sequence). The CDR3 length is 16 residues. Germline trimming cut 1 base from V and 3 bases from J; bases unmatched to any gene: 4. The CDR3 DNA reads as TGTGCCACCAGCAGAGGGTCAGGGGGCTCTAATGAAAAACTGTTTTTT. It specifies CATSRGSGGSNEKLFF.

The chain couples TRBV7-6 to TRBJ2-1; D not certain. V was clipped by 3 bases and J by 1 base, with 10 bases between them. Germline CDR1 and CDR2: SGHVS and FNYEAQ. The length of the CDR3 is 15 residues. CDR3 coding DNA: TGTGCCAGCAGCTTCGGGCACTATTCCTACAATGAGCAGTTCTTC. Its protein is CASSFGHYSYNEQFF.

The CDR3 DNA reads as TGTGCCACCAGGACAGGGGGGAACACTGAAGCTTTCTTT. Its protein is CATRTGGNTEAFF. V gene TRBV15 combines with J gene TRBJ1-1, with 9 bases fitting TRBD1. Germline values: CDR1 LNHNV, CDR2 YYDKDF (reference sequence). The CDR3 runs 13 residues. J lost 1 base, V lost 6 bases, and 0 bases had no gene match. Complete variable domain (other parts from reference TRBV15 and TRBJ1-1): DAMVIQNPRYQVTQFGKPVTLSCSQTLNHNVMYWYQQKSSQAPKLLFHYYDKDFNNEADTPDNFQSRRPNTSFCFLDIRSPGLGDTAMYLCATRTGGNTEAFFGQGTRLTVV.

V gene TRBV4-3 combines with J gene TRBJ1-1; D is ambiguous. Trimming left V 1 base short and J 1 base short, with 10 bases between. CDR1 and CDR2 from the germline V gene are LGHNA and YSLEER. This CDR3 is 15 amino acids long. In nucleotides, the CDR3 is TGCGCCAGCAGCCAAGCCGCGACGGAGAACACTGAAGCTTTCTTT. Translating it yields CASSQAATENTEAFF.

The V and J genes are TRBV19 and TRBJ1-4, with D possibly matching TRBD1 (5 bases). The length of the CDR3 is 14 residues. Trimming removed 9 bases at V and 7 bases at J, with 18 bases between. Germline V gene data show CDR1 as LNHDA and CDR2 as SQIVND (reference sequence). The CDR3 bases are TGTGCCAGCGCAAGGGGCAGGGAGATTGAAAAACTGTTTTTT. Its translation: CASARGREIEKLFF.

The chain combines TRBV5-1 with TRBJ2-3, with D possibly matching TRBD1 (5 bases). The CDR3 spans 15 residues. The germline CDR1 and CDR2 sequences are SGHRS and YFSETQ. The V gene lost 3 bases and the J gene lost 2 bases, with 13 bases spanning the gap. In DNA form, the CDR3 reads TGCGCCAGCAGCTACGACAGATTAAACACAGATACGCAGTATTTT. Encoded protein: CASSYDRLNTDTQYF.

This chain links TRBV27 with TRBJ2-1, with D possibly TRBD2 on 5 matching bases. From germline, CDR1 is MNHEY and CDR2 SMNVEV (reference sequence). Between the trimmed V and J ends, which lost 5 bases and 2 bases, there was a span of 16 bases. The CDR3 has 16 amino acids. The CDR3 DNA follows: TGTGCCAGCAGTCTCCTTAGCGTTGCCCCCTACAATGAGCAGTTCTTC. This translates into CASSLLSVAPYNEQFF.

This clone occurred a few times. The chain joins TRBV7-9 to TRBJ1-5; perhaps TRBD1 as D (5 bases). Germline CDR1 is SEHNR and CDR2 is FQNEAQ (reference sequence). V shed 0 bases and J shed 9 bases, with 12 bases lying between them. The CDR3 length is 14 residues. The CDR3 loop is CASSLAGAEGPQHF. In DNA, the CDR3 is TGTGCCAGCAGCTTAGCAGGGGCGGAGGGGCCCCAGCATTTT.

The chain carries TRBV14 and TRBJ1-3, with 8 nucleotides matching TRBD1. CDR1 is SGHDN, CDR2 FVKESK, per germline. The CDR3 sequence is 17 residues long. The J segment lost 0 bases and the V segment lost 3 bases, leaving 7 bases of the junction unmatched. This CDR3 is CASSQKDRDYSGNTIYF. For the CDR3, the DNA is TGTGCCAGCAGCCAGAAGGACAGGGACTACTCTGGAAACACCATATATTTT.